The rows below give T cell receptor beta chains drawn from one sample of a study of technical replicates of blood from several donors. Profiling relied on immunoSEQ multiplex PCR, and the TCRdb table lists in-frame clones only, not all of them. Among 50,000 to 70,000 clones listed, about 86% were seen once. Source material: PBMCs. The receptors derive from a human donor in good health. Some clones in this sample may be carry-over from other donors' samples. Each CDR3 is given with its conserved first and last residue. Fields, in order: J gene, clone size, V gene, D gene, CDR3 DNA, CDR3 protein. A D gene is named only where the DNA matches it firmly. For some rows the clone size is stated as once, few or many, or as a class when expanded; others skip it.

TRBJ2-5 | - | TRBV19 | - | TGTGCCAGTAGTATCGTTGGGGTTGGGGGGGAGACCCAGTACTTC | CASSIVGVGGETQYF
TRBJ2-3 | - | TRBV11-2 | TRBD2 | TGTGCCAGCAGCTTCTCCCGGCTAGCGGGAATATCAGATACGCAGTATTTT | CASSFSRLAGISDTQYF
TRBJ2-1 | - | TRBV6-1 | - | TGTGCCAGCAGTACCTCCGGGGAGGCTGGGGAGCAGTTCTTC | CASSTSGEAGEQFF
TRBJ1-1 | - | TRBV19 | TRBD1 | TGTGCCAGTCCACCCCAAACGACAGGGGGCTATGCTGAAGCTTTCTTT | CASPPQTTGGYAEAFF
TRBJ1-1 | - | TRBV5-1 | TRBD1 | TGCGCCAGCAGCCGGGACAGTGAAGCTTTCTTT | CASSRDSEAFF
TRBJ1-2 | - | TRBV30 | - | TGTGCCTGGAGTGGACTGACCTATGGCTACACCTTC | CAWSGLTYGYTF
TRBJ2-5 | - | TRBV7-2 | TRBD1 | TGTGCCAGCAGCTTAGAGACAGGGGCACGGAAGACCCAGTACTTC | CASSLETGARKTQYF
TRBJ2-7 | - | TRBV4-2 | - | TGTGCCAGCAGCCAAGAACTCCCTGGCGGAAATTACGAGCAGTACTTC | CASSQELPGGNYEQYF
TRBJ2-1 | - | TRBV2 | TRBD2 | TGTGCCAGCAGTCAACGGGGGGGGTCTAGCGGGAGGAATGAGCAGTTCTTC | CASSQRGGSSGRNEQFF
TRBJ2-7 | - | TRBV7-9 | TRBD1 | TGTGCCAGCAGCTTGCCCGGGACAGGGCCATACGAGCAGTACTTC | CASSLPGTGPYEQYF
TRBJ2-2 | - | TRBV11-2 | - | TGTGCCAGCAGCTTATTCTCGAGGGTTCCCACCGGGGAGCTGTTTTTT | CASSLFSRVPTGELFF
TRBJ2-3 | - | TRBV7-8 | TRBD2 | TGTGCCAGCAGCTTAGGCGGGAGGGGGTATACGCAGTATTTT | CASSLGGRGYTQYF
TRBJ2-4 | - | TRBV27 | TRBD1 | TGTGCCAGCAGTGACAGGGGGAGTATAAACATTCAGTACTTC | CASSDRGSINIQYF
TRBJ2-1 | - | TRBV30 | TRBD2 | TGTGCCTGGAGGGGACTAGCGGGAGTTAATGAGCAGTTCTTC | CAWRGLAGVNEQFF
TRBJ2-3 | - | TRBV6-4 | - | TGTGCCAGCAGTGACTCAAGGGGGGGCGCCACAGATACGCAGTATTTT | CASSDSRGGATDTQYF
TRBJ1-4 | few | TRBV6-1 | TRBD1 | TGTGCCAGCAGACCCCGACAGGGTTTGGAAAAACTGTTTTTT | CASRPRQGLEKLFF
TRBJ2-3 | - | TRBV5-6 | TRBD2 | TGTGCCAGCAGCTTGCTCTGGCGGGAGAGTACAGATACGCAGTATTTT | CASSLLWRESTDTQYF
TRBJ1-2 | - | TRBV10-3 | TRBD1 | TGTGCCATCAGTGGACAGGGGTCCTATGGCTACACCTTC | CAISGQGSYGYTF
TRBJ2-5 | - | TRBV5-1 | TRBD1 | TGCGCCAGCAGCCTCTATGGGACAGAAAAAGAGACCCAGTACTTC | CASSLYGTEKETQYF
TRBJ2-7 | - | TRBV9 | TRBD1 | TGTGCCAGCAGCGCGGACAGGGGCTTAGAGCAGTACTTC | CASSADRGLEQYF
TRBJ2-3 | - | TRBV6-1 | - | TGTGCCAGCAGTGAAGACAGCGGCAGCACAGATACGCAGTATTTT | CASSEDSGSTDTQYF
TRBJ1-1 | - | TRBV18 | - | TGTGCCAGCTCCAGGGGAGAAGACACTGAAGCTTTCTTT | CASSRGEDTEAFF
TRBJ2-5 | - | TRBV7-2 | TRBD1 | TGTGCCAGCAGCTTCAACAGGGGGCAGGAGACCCAGTACTTC | CASSFNRGQETQYF
TRBJ2-5 | - | TRBV5-1 | TRBD1 | TGCGCCAGCAGCTTGGCCCCCGGGACAGAAGAGACCCAGTACTTC | CASSLAPGTEETQYF
TRBJ2-7 | - | TRBV11-1 | - | TGTGCCAGCAGCCCAATAGGCTGGGGGCCCACCTACGAGCAGTACTTC | CASSPIGWGPTYEQYF
TRBJ1-3 | - | TRBV12-5 | - | TGTGCTAGTGGTAAGGAGATCTCTGGAAACACCATATATTTT | CASGKEISGNTIYF
TRBJ2-7 | - | TRBV10-3 | TRBD1 | TGTGCCAACGGACAGGGTATCTCCTACGAGCAGTACTTC | CANGQGISYEQYF
TRBJ2-7 | - | TRBV7-6 | - | TGTGCCAGCACCCGAGGACGGGGAGACGGAGTATACGAGCAGTACTTC | CASTRGRGDGVYEQYF
TRBJ1-1 | - | TRBV7-8 | - | TGTGCCAGCAGCTTAAACCAGGCTGAAGCTTTCTTT | CASSLNQAEAFF
TRBJ1-3 | once | TRBV5-1 | TRBD1 | TGCGCCAGCAGCGCGACAGGGGATGCGGGAAACACCATATATTTT | CASSATGDAGNTIYF
TRBJ2-3 | - | TRBV27 | TRBD1 | TGTGCCAGCAGTTTAATCAGGACAGGGGGCAAGGATACGCAGTATTTT | CASSLIRTGGKDTQYF
TRBJ2-7 | many | TRBV7-8 | TRBD2 | TGTGCCAGCAGGCGCGGGGGAGTCTACGAGCAGTACTTC | CASRRGGVYEQYF
TRBJ2-2 | - | TRBV2 | TRBD1 | TGTGCCAGCAGCCGGGGACAGGGGACTGAGCTGTTTTTT | CASSRGQGTELFF
TRBJ1-6 | - | TRBV7-2 | TRBD1 | TGTGCCAGCAGCTTAACCGGGACAGAAAATTCACCCCTCCACTTT | CASSLTGTENSPLHF
TRBJ1-4 | - | TRBV6-1 | - | TGTGCCAGCAGTGAAGCCGTTGAGAGTGAAAAACTGTTTTTT | CASSEAVESEKLFF
TRBJ1-5 | - | TRBV19 | TRBD1 | TGTGCCAGTAGTTTCCAGAGGGGGCTCAGTCAGCCCCAGCATTTT | CASSFQRGLSQPQHF
TRBJ2-5 | once | TRBV19 | - | TGTGCCAGTAGTATCCGGTCCGGGGTTCGAGAGACCCAGTACTTC | CASSIRSGVRETQYF
TRBJ1-2 | - | TRBV6-1 | - | TGTGCCAGCAGTGAGAGAGACTATGGCTACACCTTC | CASSERDYGYTF
TRBJ2-7 | - | TRBV11-2 | - | TGTGCCAGCAGCTTAACTGAATACGAGCAGTACTTC | CASSLTEYEQYF
TRBJ1-1 | - | TRBV6-5 | TRBD1 | TGTGCCAGCAACTCAGACAGGGGGAACACTGAAGCTTTCTTT | CASNSDRGNTEAFF
TRBJ2-3 | once | TRBV6-6 | TRBD2 | TGTGCCAGCAGTTCAGGACTAGCGGGCACAGATACGCAGTATTTT | CASSSGLAGTDTQYF
TRBJ1-2 | - | TRBV5-6 | TRBD1 | TGTGCCAGCAGCTCCAGGGGGATCGGCTATGGCTACACCTTC | CASSSRGIGYGYTF
TRBJ2-5 | - | TRBV2 | - | TGTGCCAGCAGTGAGGTGACACGGGGACAAGAGACCCAGTACTTC | CASSEVTRGQETQYF
TRBJ2-5 | - | TRBV5-1 | - | TGCGCCAGCAGCCGGGGGGCCCAAGAGACCCAGTACTTC | CASSRGAQETQYF
TRBJ2-5 | once | TRBV5-1 | TRBD1 | TGCGCCAGCAGCTTGACAGGGGGCGCAGGGGAGACCCAGTACTTC | CASSLTGGAGETQYF
TRBJ2-6 | - | TRBV2 | - | TGTGCCAGCACCCCGAGATCTGGGGCCAACGTCCTGACTTTC | CASTPRSGANVLTF
TRBJ2-1 | - | TRBV7-3 | - | TGTGCCAGCAGCCCAACAGGGCCCCCTAATGAGCAGTTCTTC | CASSPTGPPNEQFF
TRBJ2-7 | - | TRBV7-3 | TRBD2 | TGTGCCAGCAGCTTAGGACTAGCCGACGAGCAGTACTTC | CASSLGLADEQYF
TRBJ2-2 | - | TRBV4-2 | TRBD2 | TGTGCCAGCAGCCAAGTCCTAGCGGGAGACGGGGAGCTGTTTTTT | CASSQVLAGDGELFF
TRBJ2-7 | - | TRBV6-5 | - | TGTGCCAGCAGTTACACCGGGGGTACCTACGAGCAGTACTTC | CASSYTGGTYEQYF
TRBJ2-1 | - | TRBV7-8 | - | TGTGCCAGCAGCCCCGGGCCAGGGGATGAGCAGTTCTTC | CASSPGPGDEQFF
TRBJ1-2 | - | TRBV19 | - | TGTGCCAGTAGTATTGTCCAGGGGTCTGGCTACACCTTC | CASSIVQGSGYTF
TRBJ1-2 | - | TRBV29-1 | TRBD1 | TGCAGCGTTCAAACAGGGGTGTATGGCTACACCTTC | CSVQTGVYGYTF
TRBJ2-3 | - | TRBV4-1 | - | TGCGCCAGCAGCCAAGATGGGCAGGGGCTGGATACGCAGTATTTT | CASSQDGQGLDTQYF
TRBJ2-5 | - | TRBV2 | - | TGTGCCAGCATGGCCAGACTACAAGAGACCCAGTACTTC | CASMARLQETQYF